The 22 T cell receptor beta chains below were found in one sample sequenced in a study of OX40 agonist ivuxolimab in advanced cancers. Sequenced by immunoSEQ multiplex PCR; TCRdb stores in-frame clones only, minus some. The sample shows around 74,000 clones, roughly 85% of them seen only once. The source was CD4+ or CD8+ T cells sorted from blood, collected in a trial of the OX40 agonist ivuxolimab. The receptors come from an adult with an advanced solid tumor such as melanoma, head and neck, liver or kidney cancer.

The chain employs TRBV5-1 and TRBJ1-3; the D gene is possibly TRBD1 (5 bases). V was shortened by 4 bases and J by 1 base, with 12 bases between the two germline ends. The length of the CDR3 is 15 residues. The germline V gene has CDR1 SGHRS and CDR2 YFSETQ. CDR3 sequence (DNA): TGCGCCAGCAGCCCTCTCGGGGCGTCTGGAAACACCATATATTTT. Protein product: CASSPLGASGNTIYF. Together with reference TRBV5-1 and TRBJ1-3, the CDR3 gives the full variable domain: KAGVTQTPRYLIKTRGQQVTLSCSPISGHRSVSWYQQTPGQGLQFLFEYFSETQRNKGNFPGRFSGRQFSNSRSEMNVSTLELGDSALYLCASSPLGASGNTIYFGEGSWLTVV.

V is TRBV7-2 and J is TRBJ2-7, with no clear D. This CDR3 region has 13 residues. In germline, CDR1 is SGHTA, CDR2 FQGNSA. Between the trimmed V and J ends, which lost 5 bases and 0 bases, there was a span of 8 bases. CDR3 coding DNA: TGTGCCAGCAGCCCCCCTCACTCCTACGAGCAGTACTTC. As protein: CASSPPHSYEQYF. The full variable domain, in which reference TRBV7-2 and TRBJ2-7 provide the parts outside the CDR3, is GAGVSQSPSNKVTEKGKDVELRCDPISGHTALYWYRQSLGQGLEFLIYFQGNSAPDKSGLPSDRFSAERTGGSVSTLTIQRTQQEDSAVYLCASSPPHSYEQYFGPGTRLTVT.

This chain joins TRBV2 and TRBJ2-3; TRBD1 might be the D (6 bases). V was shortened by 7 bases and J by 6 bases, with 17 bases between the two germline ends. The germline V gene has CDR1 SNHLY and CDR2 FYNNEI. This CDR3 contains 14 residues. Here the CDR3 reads CASNGQGLRDTQYF. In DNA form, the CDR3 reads TGTGCCAGCAATGGCCAGGGGTTAAGGGATACGCAGTATTTT.

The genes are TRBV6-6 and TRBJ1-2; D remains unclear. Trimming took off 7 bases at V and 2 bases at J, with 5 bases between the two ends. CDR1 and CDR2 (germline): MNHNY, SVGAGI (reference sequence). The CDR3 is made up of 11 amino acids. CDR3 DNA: TGTGCCAGCACATTGAACTATGGCTACACCTTC. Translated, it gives CASTLNYGYTF.

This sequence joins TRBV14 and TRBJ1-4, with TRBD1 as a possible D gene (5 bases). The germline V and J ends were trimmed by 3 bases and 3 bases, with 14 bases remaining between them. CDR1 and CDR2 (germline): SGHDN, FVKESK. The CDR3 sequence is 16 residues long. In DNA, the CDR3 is TGTGCCAGCAGCCAGAGCTTATCCAGGGCTAATGAAAAACTGTTTTTT. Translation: CASSQSLSRANEKLFF.

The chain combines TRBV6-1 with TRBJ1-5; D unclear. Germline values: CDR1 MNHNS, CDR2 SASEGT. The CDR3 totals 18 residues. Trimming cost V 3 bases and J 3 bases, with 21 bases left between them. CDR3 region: CASSDEEGRGADNQPQHF. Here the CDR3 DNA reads TGTGCCAGCAGTGATGAGGAGGGCAGAGGCGCGGACAATCAGCCCCAGCATTTT.

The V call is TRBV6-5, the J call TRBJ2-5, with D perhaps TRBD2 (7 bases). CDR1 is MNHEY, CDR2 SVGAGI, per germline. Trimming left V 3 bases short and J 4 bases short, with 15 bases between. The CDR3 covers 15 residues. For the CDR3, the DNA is TGTGCCAGCAGTTATGGGGGGGCGAGGGCAGAGACCCAGTACTTC. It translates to CASSYGGARAETQYF.

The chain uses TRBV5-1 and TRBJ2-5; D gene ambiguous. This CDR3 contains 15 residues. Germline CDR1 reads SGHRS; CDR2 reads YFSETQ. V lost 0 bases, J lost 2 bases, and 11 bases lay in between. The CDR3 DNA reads TGCGCCAGCAGCTTGGTCTTGGCCGGGCAAGAGACCCAGTACTTC. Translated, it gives CASSLVLAGQETQYF.

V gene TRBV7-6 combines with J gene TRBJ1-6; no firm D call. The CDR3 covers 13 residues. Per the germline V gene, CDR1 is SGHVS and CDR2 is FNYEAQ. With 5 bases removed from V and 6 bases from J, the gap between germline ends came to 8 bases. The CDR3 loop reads CASSPTANSPLHF. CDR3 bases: TGTGCCAGCAGCCCGACGGCTAATTCACCCCTCCACTTT.

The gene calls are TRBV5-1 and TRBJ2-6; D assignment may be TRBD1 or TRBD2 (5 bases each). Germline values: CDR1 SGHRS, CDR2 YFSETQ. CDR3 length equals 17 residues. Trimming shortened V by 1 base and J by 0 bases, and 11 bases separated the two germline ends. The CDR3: CASSLSGRPSGANVLTF. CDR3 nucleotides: TGCGCCAGCAGCTTGTCGGGGCGCCCCTCTGGGGCCAACGTCCTGACTTTC.

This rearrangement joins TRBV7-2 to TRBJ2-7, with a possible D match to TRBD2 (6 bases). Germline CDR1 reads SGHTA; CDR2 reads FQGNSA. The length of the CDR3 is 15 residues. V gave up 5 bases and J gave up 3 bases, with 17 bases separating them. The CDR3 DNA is TGTGCCAGCAGCCTCGCCGCGGGGAAAGTCTACGAGCAGTACTTC. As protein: CASSLAAGKVYEQYF.

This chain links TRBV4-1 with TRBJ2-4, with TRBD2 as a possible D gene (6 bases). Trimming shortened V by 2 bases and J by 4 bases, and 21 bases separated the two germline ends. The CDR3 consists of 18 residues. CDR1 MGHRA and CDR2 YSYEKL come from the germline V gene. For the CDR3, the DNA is TGCGCCAGCAGCCAATGGGGAGACGGGGGATATGGAAAAAACATTCAGTACTTC. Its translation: CASSQWGDGGYGKNIQYF.

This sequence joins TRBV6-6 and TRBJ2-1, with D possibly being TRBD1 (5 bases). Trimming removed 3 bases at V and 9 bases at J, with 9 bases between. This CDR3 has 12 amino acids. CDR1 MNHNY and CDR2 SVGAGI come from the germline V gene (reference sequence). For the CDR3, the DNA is TGTGCCAGCAGTTATACAGGTGGTGAGCAGTTCTTC. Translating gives CASSYTGGEQFF.

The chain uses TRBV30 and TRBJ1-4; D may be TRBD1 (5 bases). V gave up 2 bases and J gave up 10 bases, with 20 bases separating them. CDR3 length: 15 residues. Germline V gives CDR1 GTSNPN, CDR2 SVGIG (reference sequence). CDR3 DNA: TGTGCCTGGAGTCCCTTCAGGGAGGGTTTGGGAAAACTGTTTTTT. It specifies CAWSPFREGLGKLFF.

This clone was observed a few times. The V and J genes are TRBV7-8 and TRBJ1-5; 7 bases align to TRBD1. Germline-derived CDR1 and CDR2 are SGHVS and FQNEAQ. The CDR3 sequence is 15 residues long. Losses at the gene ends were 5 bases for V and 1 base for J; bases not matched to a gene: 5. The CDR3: CASSMTGRSNQPQHF. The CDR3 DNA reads TGTGCCAGCAGCATGACAGGGAGGAGCAATCAGCCCCAGCATTTT. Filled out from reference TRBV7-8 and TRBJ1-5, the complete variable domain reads GAGVSQSPRYKVAKRGQDVALRCDPISGHVSLFWYQQALGQGPEFLTYFQNEAQLDKSGLPSDRFFAERPEGSVSTLKIQRTQQEDSAVYLCASSMTGRSNQPQHFGDGTRLSIL.

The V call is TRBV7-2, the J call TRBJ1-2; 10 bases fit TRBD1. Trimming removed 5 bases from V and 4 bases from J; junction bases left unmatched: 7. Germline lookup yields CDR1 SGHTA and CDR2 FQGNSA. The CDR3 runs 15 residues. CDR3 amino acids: CASSAPGQGSYGYTF. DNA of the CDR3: TGTGCCAGCAGCGCCCCGGGACAGGGGTCCTATGGCTACACCTTC.

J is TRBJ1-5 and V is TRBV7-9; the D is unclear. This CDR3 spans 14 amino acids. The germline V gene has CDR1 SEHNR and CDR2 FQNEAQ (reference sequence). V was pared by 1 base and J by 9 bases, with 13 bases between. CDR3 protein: CASSLGGADRPQHF. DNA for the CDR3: TGTGCCAGCAGCTTAGGGGGTGCAGATCGGCCCCAGCATTTT.

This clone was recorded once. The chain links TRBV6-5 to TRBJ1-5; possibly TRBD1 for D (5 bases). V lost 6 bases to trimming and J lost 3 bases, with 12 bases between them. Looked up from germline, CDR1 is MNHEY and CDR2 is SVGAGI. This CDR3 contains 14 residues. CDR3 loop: CASRGEQSNQPQHF. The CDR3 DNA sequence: TGTGCCAGCAGGGGGGAACAGTCCAATCAGCCCCAGCATTTT.

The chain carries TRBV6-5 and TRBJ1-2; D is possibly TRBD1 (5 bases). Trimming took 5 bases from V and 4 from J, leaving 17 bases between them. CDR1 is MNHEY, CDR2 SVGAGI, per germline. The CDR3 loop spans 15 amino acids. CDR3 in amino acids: CASSPPKVGVYGYTF. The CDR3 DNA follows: TGTGCCAGCAGTCCTCCGAAGGTAGGGGTCTATGGCTACACCTTC.

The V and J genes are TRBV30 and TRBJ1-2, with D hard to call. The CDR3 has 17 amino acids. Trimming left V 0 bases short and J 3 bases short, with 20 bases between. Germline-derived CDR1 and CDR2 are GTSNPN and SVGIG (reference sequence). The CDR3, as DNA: TGTGCCTGGAGTGTACTCAGCTTTAGGGCGGCGGACTATGGCTACACCTTC. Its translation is CAWSVLSFRAADYGYTF.

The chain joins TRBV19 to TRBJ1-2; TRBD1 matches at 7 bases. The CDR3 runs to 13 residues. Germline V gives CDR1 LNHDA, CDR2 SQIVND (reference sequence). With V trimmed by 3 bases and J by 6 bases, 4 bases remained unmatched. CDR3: CASSIRRGDGYTF. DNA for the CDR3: TGTGCCAGTAGTATTCGCAGGGGGGATGGCTACACCTTC.

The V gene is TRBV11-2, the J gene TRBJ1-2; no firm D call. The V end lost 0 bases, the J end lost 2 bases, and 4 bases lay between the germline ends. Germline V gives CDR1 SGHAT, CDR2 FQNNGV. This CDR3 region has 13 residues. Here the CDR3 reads CASSLDRNYGYTF. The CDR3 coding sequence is TGTGCCAGCAGCTTAGACAGGAACTATGGCTACACCTTC.